This is a list of T cell receptor beta chains from one sample in a study of monozygotic twins with inflammatory bowel disease. Reanalyzing the 5' RACE reads, TCRdb keeps one entry per CDR3 protein, without DNA. Here the sample table reports around 380,000 distinct CDR3 sequences. The sequenced sample consisted of blood. These receptors came from a human donor with ulcerative colitis or Crohn's disease, or a healthy co-twin of an affected twin (not recorded which). CDR3s include the opening cysteine and the closing phenylalanine or tryptophan. Each record gives: V gene, J gene, CDR3 protein.

TRBV29-1	TRBJ2-1	CSAPGLAGESSYNEQFF
TRBV5-6	TRBJ1-1	CASSFGDREAFF
TRBV28	TRBJ2-5	CASSLSRGGRETQYF
TRBV6-5	TRBJ1-4	CASSYSRDSLNEKLFF
TRBV5-1	TRBJ2-5	CASSLVTGLANQETQYF
TRBV11-2	TRBJ2-1	CASSRVFGEQFF
TRBV5-4	TRBJ2-3	CASSLRGETDTQYF
TRBV7-2	TRBJ2-2	CASSHTRWGGGELFF
TRBV20-1	TRBJ2-7	CSARGGPIYEQYF
TRBV5-5	TRBJ2-7	CASSLVTGEPYEQYF
TRBV7-9	TRBJ2-3	CASSSVPGLADTQYF
TRBV5-1	TRBJ2-3	CASSLYGDAVPDTQYF
TRBV12-3/TRBV12-4	TRBJ1-2	CASSFGADRAYGYTF
TRBV20-1	TRBJ1-1	CSARDRRATEAFF
TRBV20-1	TRBJ2-7	CSASASGGSYEQYF
TRBV18	TRBJ1-6	CASGRQGLNSPLHF
TRBV20-1	TRBJ1-5	CSARPGGMVNQPQHF
TRBV20-1	TRBJ1-2	CSAYILQGISGYTF
TRBV2	TRBJ1-2	CASKGTGARRYGYTF
TRBV7-2	TRBJ2-5	CASSLNRARALETQYF
TRBV20-1	TRBJ1-2	CSARGARGDYGYTF
TRBV6-5	TRBJ2-2	CASSYPGTGTGELFF
TRBV5-4	TRBJ2-1	CASSSQGAYEQFF
TRBV7-2	TRBJ2-1	CASSSQGAVDEQFF
TRBV7-3	TRBJ2-1	CASSLGVGTSVKHSNNEQFF
TRBV20-1	TRBJ2-1	CSAYPGGSRDEQFF
TRBV7-2	TRBJ2-7	CASSFVAESYEQYF
TRBV11-2	TRBJ2-7	CASSSRPSSYEQYF
TRBV5-1	TRBJ2-2	CASSLGGTVDTGELFF
TRBV2	TRBJ1-3	CASSPRGSGNTIYF
TRBV24-1	TRBJ1-2	CATSDRNGYTF
TRBV7-2	TRBJ2-7	CASSTGGGSYEQYF
TRBV5-1	TRBJ1-1	CASSYGGEGTEAFF
TRBV11-2	TRBJ2-3	CASSPRVGVSTDTQYF
TRBV5-6	TRBJ2-3	CASSLVRTGLTDTQYF
TRBV11-1	TRBJ2-1	CASSLASLSLTSALGDEQFF
TRBV12-3/TRBV12-4	TRBJ2-1	CASSGRLAGAYNEQFF
TRBV4-1	TRBJ2-5	CASSQAGTGRESQYF
TRBV18	TRBJ1-1	CASSASDTREAFF
TRBV6-5	TRBJ1-2	CASSYSVTGNYGYTF
TRBV30	TRBJ1-1	CAWSGSPVNTEAFF
TRBV20-1	TRBJ2-7	CSARDHLVGYEQYF
TRBV4-1	TRBJ1-6	CASSQDPQTAAALHF
TRBV28	TRBJ2-2	CASIPGQGLNTGELFF
TRBV7-9	TRBJ2-1	CASSRAGGGSSYNEQFF
TRBV7-9	TRBJ2-4	CASSYTGVGNIQYF
TRBV30	TRBJ1-2	CAWSHRPTGRSDGYTF
TRBV10-3	TRBJ1-4	CAISGGRGEKLFF
TRBV10-3	TRBJ1-1	CAISETGPTEAFF
TRBV29-1	TRBJ2-7	CSAAGGVEQYF
TRBV7-3	TRBJ2-2	CASSPLRQAAGELFF